This TCR beta chain was captured by sequencing in a study of OX40 agonist ivuxolimab in advanced cancers. Turning to the study itself: It was ivuxolimab, an agonistic anti-OX40 (CD134) antibody, that patients were treated with. The dose-escalation cohort had hepatocellular carcinoma, melanoma, renal cell or head and neck cancer.

The CDR3 is 13 amino acids. Between the trimmed V and J ends, which lost 4 bases and 10 bases, there was a span of 13 bases. The germline V gene encodes CDR1 SGHVS and CDR2 FQNEAQ. Sequencing was performed with immunoSEQ multiplex PCR; in TCRdb, only in-frame clones are kept and a portion is missing. Among 52,000 or so clones listed, around 90% were seen once. On this clone itself: What it binds is not known.

General observations from the study: CD4+ and CD8+ T cells in blood underwent clonal expansion by week 6 at 0.1 to 3.0 mg/kg. CD8+ T cells were the subset that, on average, had more expanded clones than CD4+.

The sample consisted of CD4+ or CD8+ T cells sorted from blood, taken in a trial of the OX40 agonist ivuxolimab. The chain employs TRBV7-8 and TRBJ2-2, with unresolved D. This receptor was identified in an adult with an advanced solid tumor such as melanoma, head and neck, liver or kidney cancer. The chain's CDR3 is CASSSPTALELFF. CDR3 DNA: TGTGCCAGCAGCTCCCCGACCGCTTTGGAGCTGTTTTTT.